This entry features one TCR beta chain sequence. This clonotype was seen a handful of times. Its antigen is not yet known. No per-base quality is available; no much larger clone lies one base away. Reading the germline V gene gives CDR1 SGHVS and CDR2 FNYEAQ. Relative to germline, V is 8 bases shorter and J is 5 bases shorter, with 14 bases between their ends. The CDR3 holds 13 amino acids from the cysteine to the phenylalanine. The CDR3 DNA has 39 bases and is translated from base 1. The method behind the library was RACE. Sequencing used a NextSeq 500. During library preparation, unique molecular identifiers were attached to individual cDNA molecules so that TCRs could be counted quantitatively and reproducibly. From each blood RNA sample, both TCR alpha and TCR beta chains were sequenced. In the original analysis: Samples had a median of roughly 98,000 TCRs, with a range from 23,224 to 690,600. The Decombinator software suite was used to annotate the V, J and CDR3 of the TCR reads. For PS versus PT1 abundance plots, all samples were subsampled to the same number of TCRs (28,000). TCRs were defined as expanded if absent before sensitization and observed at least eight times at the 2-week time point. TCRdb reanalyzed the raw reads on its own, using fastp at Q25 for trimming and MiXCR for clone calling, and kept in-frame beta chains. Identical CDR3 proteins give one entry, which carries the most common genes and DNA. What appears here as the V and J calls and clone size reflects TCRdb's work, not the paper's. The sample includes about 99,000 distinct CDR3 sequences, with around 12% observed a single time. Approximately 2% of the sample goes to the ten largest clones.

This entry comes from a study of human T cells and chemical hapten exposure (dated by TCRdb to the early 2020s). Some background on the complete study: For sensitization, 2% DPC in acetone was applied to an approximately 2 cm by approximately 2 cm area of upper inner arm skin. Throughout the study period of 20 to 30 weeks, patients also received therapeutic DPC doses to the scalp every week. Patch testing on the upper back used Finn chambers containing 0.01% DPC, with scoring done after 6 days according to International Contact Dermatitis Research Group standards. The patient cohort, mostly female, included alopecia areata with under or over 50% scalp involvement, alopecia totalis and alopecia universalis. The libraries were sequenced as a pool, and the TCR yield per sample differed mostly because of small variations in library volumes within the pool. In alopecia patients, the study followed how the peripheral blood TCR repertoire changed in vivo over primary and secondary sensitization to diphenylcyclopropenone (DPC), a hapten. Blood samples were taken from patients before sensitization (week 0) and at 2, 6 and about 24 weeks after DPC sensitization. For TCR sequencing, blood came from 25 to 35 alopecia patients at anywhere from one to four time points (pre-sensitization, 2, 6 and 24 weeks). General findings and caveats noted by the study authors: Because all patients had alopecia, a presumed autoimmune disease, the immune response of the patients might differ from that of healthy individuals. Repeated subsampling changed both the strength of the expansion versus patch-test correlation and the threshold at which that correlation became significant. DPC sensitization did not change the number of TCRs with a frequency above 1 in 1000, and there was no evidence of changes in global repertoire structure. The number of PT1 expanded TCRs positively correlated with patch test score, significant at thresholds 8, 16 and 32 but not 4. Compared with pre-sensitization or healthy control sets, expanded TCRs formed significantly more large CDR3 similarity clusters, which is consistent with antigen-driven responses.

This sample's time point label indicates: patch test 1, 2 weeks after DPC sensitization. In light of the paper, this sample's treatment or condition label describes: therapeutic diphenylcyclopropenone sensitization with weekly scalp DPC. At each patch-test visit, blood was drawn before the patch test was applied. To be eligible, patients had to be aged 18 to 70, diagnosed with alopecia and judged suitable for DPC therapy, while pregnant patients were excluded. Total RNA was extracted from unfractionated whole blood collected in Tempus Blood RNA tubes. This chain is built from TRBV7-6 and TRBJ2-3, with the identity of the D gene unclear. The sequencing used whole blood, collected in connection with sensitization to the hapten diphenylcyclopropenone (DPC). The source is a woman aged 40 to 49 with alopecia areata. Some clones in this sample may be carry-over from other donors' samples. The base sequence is TGTGCCAGCTCCCCGGTCCCGCGAGATACGCAGTATTTT. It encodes CASSPVPRDTQYF.